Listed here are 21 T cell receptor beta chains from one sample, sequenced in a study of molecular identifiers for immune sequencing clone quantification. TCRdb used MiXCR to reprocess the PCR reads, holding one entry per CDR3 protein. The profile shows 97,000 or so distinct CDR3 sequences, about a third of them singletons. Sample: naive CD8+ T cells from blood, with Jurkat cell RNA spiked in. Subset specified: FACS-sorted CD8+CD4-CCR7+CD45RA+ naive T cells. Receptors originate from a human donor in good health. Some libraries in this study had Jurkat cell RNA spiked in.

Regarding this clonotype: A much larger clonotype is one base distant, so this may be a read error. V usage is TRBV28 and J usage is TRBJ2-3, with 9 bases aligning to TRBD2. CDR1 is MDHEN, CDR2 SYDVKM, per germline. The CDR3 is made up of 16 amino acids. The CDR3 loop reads CASSPIAGVGTDTLYF. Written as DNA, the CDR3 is TGTGCCAGCAGTCCTATAGCGGGAGTAGGCACAGATACGCTGTATTTT.

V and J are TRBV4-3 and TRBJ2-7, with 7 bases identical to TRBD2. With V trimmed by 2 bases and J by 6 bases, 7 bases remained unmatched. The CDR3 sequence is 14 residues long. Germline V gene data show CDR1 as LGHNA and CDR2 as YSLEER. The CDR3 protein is CASSQSSGGFEQYF. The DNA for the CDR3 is TGCGCCAGCAGCCAAAGTTCGGGAGGCTTCGAGCAGTACTTC.

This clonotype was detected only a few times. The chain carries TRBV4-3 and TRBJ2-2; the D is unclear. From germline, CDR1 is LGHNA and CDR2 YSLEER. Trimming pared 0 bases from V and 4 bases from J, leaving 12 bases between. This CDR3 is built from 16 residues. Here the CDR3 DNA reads TGCGCCAGCAGCCAAGATGCGCTTTGGTTCACCGGGGAGCTGTTTTTT. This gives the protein CASSQDALWFTGELFF.

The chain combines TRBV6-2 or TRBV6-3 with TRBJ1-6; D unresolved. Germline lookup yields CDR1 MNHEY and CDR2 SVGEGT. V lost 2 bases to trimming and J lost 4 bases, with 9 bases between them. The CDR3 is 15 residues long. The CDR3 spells CASSYGRSYNSPLHF. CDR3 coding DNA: TGTGCCAGCAGTTACGGACGGAGTTATAATTCACCCCTCCACTTT.

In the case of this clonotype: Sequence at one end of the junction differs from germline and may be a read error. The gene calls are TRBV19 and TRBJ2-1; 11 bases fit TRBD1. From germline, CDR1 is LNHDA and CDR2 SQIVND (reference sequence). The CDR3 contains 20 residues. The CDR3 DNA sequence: TGTGCCAGTAGTCTCGTGTTGGGACAGGGGGTCGACCACTCCTACAATAAGCAGTTCTTC. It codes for CASSLVLGQGVDHSYNKQFF.

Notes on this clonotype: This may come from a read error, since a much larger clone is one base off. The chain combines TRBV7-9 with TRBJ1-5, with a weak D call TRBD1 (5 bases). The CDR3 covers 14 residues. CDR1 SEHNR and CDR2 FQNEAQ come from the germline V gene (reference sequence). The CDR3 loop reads CASSWQGPNQPRHF. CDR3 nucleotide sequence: TGTGCCAGCAGCTGGCAGGGCCCTAATCAGCCCCGGCATTTT.

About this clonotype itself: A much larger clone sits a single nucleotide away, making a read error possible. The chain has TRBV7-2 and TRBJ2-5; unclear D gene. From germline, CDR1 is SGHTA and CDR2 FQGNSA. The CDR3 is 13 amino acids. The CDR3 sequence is CASSPRAEEPQYF. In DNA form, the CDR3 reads TGTGCCAGCAGCCCCCGGGCAGAAGAGCCCCAGTACTTC.

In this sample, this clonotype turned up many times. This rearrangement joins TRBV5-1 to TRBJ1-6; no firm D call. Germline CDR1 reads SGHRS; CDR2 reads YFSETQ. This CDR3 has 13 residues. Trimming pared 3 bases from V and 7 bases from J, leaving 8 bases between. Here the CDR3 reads CASSSGLNSPLHF. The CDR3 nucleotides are TGCGCCAGCAGCTCCGGACTGAATTCACCCCTCCACTTT.

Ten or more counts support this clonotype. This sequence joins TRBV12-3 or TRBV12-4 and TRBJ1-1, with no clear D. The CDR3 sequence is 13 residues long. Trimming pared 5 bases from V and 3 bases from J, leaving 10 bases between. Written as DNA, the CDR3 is TGTGCCAGCAGTATACATACTGACACTGAAGCTTTCTTT. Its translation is CASSIHTDTEAFF.

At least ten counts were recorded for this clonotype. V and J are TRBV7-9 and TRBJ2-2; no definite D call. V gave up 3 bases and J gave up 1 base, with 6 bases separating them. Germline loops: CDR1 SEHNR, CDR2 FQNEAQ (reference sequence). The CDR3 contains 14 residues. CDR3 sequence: CASSLGKNTGELFF. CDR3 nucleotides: TGTGCCAGCAGCTTGGGGAAGAACACCGGGGAGCTGTTTTTT.

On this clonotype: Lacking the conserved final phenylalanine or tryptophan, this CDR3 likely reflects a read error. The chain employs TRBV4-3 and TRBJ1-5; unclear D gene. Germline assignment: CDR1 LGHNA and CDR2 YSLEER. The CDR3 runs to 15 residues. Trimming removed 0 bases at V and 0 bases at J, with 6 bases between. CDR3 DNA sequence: TGCGCCAGCAGCCAAGATACGGGTAGCAATCAGCCCCAGCATATT. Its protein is CASSQDTGSNQPQHI.

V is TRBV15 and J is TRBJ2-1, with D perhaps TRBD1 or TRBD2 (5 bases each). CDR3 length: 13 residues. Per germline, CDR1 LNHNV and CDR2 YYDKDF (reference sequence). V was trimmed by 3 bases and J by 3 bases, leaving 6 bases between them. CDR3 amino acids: CATSSGGYNEQFF. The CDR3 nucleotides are TGTGCCACCAGCAGTGGGGGCTACAATGAGCAGTTCTTC. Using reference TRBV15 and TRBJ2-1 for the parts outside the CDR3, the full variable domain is DAMVIQNPRYQVTQFGKPVTLSCSQTLNHNVMYWYQQKSSQAPKLLFHYYDKDFNNEADTPDNFQSRRPNTSFCFLDIRSPGLGDTAMYLCATSSGGYNEQFFGPGTRLTVL.

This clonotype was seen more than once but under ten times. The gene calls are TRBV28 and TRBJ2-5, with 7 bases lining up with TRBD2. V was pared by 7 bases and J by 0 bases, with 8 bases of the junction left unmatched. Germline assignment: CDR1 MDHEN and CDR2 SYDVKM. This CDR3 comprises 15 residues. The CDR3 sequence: CASNTGGKYQETQYF. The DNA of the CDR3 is TGTGCCAGCAACACGGGGGGAAAGTACCAAGAGACCCAGTACTTC.

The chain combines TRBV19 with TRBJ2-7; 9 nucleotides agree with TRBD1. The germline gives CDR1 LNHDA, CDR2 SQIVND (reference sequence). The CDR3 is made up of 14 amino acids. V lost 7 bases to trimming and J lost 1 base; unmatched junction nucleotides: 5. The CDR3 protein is CASTPGQGSYEQYF. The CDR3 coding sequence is TGTGCCAGTACCCCGGGACAGGGTTCCTACGAGCAGTACTTC.

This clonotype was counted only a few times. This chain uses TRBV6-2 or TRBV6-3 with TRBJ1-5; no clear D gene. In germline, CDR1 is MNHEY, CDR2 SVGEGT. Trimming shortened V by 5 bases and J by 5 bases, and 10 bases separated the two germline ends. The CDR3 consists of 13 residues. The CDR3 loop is CASSDRSDQPQHF. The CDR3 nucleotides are TGTGCCAGCAGTGATCGGTCTGATCAGCCCCAGCATTTT.

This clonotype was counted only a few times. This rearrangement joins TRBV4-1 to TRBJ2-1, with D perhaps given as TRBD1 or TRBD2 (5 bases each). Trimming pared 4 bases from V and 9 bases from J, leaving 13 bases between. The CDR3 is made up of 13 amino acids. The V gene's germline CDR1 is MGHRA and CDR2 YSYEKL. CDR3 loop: CASSRDAAGEQFF. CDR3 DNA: TGCGCCAGCAGCCGGGACGCGGCGGGTGAGCAGTTCTTC.

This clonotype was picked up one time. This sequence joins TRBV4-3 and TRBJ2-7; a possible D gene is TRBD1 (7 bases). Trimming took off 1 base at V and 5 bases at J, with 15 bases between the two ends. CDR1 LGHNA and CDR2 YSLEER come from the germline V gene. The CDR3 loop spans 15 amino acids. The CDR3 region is CASSQVVRGANEQYF. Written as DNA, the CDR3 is TGCGCCAGCAGCCAAGTTGTCAGGGGGGCCAACGAGCAGTACTTC.

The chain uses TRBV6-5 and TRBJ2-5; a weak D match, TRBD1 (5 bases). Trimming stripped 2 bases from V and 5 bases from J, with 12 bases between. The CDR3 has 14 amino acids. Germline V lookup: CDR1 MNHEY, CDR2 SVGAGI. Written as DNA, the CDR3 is TGTGCCAGCAGTTACGGACAAAGGTGGGAGACCCAGTACTTC. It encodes CASSYGQRWETQYF.

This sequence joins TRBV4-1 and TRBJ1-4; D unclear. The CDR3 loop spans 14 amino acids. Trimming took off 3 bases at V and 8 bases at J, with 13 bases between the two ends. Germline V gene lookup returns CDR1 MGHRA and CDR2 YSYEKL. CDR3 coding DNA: TGCGCCAGCAGCCATGTCGCAGGATGGGAAAAACTGTTTTTT. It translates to CASSHVAGWEKLFF.

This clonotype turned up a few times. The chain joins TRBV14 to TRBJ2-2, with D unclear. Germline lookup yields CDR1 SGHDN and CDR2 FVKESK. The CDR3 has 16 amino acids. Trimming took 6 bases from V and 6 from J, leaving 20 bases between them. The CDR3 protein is CASSVSSLAIAGELFF. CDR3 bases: TGTGCCAGCAGTGTTAGTAGCCTGGCCATTGCCGGGGAGCTGTTTTTT. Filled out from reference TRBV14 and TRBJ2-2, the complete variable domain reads EAGVTQFPSHSVIEKGQTVTLRCDPISGHDNLYWYRRVMGKEIKFLLHFVKESKQDESGMPNNRFLAERTGGTYSTLKVQPAELEDSGVYFCASSVSSLAIAGELFFGEGSRLTVL.

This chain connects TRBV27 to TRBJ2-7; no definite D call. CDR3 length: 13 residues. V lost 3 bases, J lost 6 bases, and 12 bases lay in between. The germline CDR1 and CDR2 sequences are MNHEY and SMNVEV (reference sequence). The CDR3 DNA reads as TGTGCCAGCAGTTTTAGTTGGATTCGCGAGCAGTACTTC. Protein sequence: CASSFSWIREQYF.